The sample holds a few counts of the clone carrying this TCR beta chain. The sample is drawn from a study of blood T cell repertoires in COVID-19. At the level of the study: Some COVID-19 samples were acute and others convalescent; all came from the United States, Italy and Spain. T cells, B-cell-depleted T cells, or PBMCs supplied cDNA or gDNA.

Trimming took 3 bases from V and 6 from J, leaving 12 bases between them. The CDR3 contains 13 residues. CDR1 and CDR2 from the germline V gene are SGHDT and YYEEEE. Measured with immunoSEQ multiplex PCR; TCRdb has only the in-frame clones, and not every one. There are about 160,000 clones in the sample; 75% to 90% occur only once, and roughly 9.2% lies in the top ten. Source material: peripheral blood. This receptor was obtained from a woman older than 75 with active or convalescent COVID-19. This rearrangement joins TRBV5-6 to TRBJ1-1; D is ambiguous. CDR3 in amino acids: CASSSWAMSEAFF. The CDR3 bases are TGTGCCAGCAGCTCCTGGGCTATGTCTGAAGCTTTCTTT.